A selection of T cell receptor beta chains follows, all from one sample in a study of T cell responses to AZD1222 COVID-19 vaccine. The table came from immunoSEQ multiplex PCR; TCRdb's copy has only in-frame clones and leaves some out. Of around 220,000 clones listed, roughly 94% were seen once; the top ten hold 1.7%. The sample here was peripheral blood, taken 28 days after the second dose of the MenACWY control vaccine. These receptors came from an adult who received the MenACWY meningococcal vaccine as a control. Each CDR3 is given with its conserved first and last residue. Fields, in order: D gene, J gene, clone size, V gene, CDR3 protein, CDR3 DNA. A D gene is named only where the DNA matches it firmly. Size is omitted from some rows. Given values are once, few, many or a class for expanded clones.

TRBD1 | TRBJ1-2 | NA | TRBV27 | CASSSTGGNYGYTF | TGTGCCAGCAGTTCGACAGGGGGCAACTATGGCTACACCTTC
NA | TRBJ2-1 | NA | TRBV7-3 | CASSLGRDNEQFF | TGTGCCAGCAGCTTAGGTCGGGACAATGAGCAGTTCTTC
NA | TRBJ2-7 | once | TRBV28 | CASSWAAYEQYF | TGTGCCAGCAGTTGGGCAGCCTACGAGCAGTACTTC
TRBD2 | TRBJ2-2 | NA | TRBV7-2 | CASSYNSGRGSTGELFF | TGTGCCAGCAGCTACAATAGCGGGAGGGGCTCCACCGGGGAGCTGTTTTTT
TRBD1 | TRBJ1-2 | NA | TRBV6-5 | CASRGRTGMTGGYTF | TGTGCCAGCAGGGGTAGGACAGGGATGACAGGCGGCTACACCTTC
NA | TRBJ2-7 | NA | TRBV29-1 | CSVLYYGGAGTYEQYF | TGCAGCGTTCTGTATTATGGGGGGGCAGGGACCTACGAGCAGTACTTC
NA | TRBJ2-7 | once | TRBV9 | CASSVAQGDYEQYF | TGTGCCAGCAGCGTAGCACAGGGTGACTACGAGCAGTACTTC
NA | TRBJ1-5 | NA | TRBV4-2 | CASSQDLQGQYLRPQHF | TGTGCCAGCAGCCAAGATCTTCAGGGTCAATATCTCCGGCCCCAGCATTTT
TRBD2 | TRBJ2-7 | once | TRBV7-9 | CASSLPTSGPYEQYF | TGTGCCAGCAGCTTACCTACTAGCGGCCCCTACGAGCAGTACTTC
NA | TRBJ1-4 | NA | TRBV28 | CASTPSSGASNEKLFF | TGTGCCAGCACCCCGAGCTCGGGGGCGAGTAATGAAAAACTGTTTTTT
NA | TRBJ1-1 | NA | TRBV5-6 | CASSLQQQGDTEAFF | TGTGCCAGCAGCTTACAGCAACAGGGCGACACTGAAGCTTTCTTT
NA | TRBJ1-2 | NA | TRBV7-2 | CASSTRAEEGYGYTF | TGTGCCAGCAGCACTCGGGCGGAGGAAGGGTATGGCTACACCTTC
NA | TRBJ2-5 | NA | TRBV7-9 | CASSGSGTPAETQYF | TGTGCCAGCAGCGGGTCCGGGACCCCGGCAGAGACCCAGTACTTC
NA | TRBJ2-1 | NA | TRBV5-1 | CASSFGQGSSNEQFF | TGCGCCAGCAGCTTTGGGCAGGGGAGTAGCAATGAGCAGTTCTTC
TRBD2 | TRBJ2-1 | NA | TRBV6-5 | CASSFELAGAYNEQFF | TGTGCCAGCAGTTTCGAGCTAGCGGGAGCCTACAATGAGCAGTTCTTC
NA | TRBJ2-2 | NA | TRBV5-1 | CASSTTRATGELFF | TGCGCCAGCAGTACAACGCGGGCCACCGGGGAGCTGTTTTTT
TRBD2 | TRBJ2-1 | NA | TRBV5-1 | CASSLGGRFYNEQFF | TGCGCCAGCAGCTTGGGCGGGAGGTTCTACAATGAGCAGTTCTTC
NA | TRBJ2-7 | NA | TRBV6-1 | CASSEPSGSPYEQYF | TGTGCCAGCAGTGAGCCAAGCGGGTCTCCCTACGAGCAGTACTTC
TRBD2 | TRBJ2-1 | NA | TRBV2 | CASSSAGGGSYNEQFF | TGTGCCAGCAGCTCCGCTGGCGGGGGTAGCTACAATGAGCAGTTCTTC
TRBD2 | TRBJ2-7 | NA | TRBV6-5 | CASSYGLAGGYEQYF | TGTGCCAGCAGTTACGGACTAGCGGGAGGTTACGAGCAGTACTTC
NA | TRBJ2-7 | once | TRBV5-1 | CASSLASAGFTYEQYF | TGCGCCAGCAGCTTGGCATCGGCAGGTTTTACCTACGAGCAGTACTTC
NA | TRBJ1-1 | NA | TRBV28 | CASRLERSFF | TGTGCCAGCCGCCTAGAACGGTCTTTCTTT
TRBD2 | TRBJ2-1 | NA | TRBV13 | CASSLPAGANEQFF | TGTGCCAGCAGCTTACCAGCGGGGGCGAATGAGCAGTTCTTC
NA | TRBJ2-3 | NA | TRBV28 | CASSTYTDTQYF | TGTGCCAGCAGTACTTACACAGATACGCAGTATTTT
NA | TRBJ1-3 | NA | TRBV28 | CASSSGAGNTIYF | TGTGCCAGCAGTTCGGGGGCTGGAAACACCATATATTTT
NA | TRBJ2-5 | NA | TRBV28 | CASSPRGLIETQYF | TGTGCCAGCAGCCCAAGAGGGTTGATAGAGACCCAGTACTTC
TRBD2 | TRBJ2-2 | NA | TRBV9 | CASSVEGLAGDPGELFF | TGTGCCAGCAGCGTAGAGGGACTAGCGGGAGATCCCGGGGAGCTGTTTTTT
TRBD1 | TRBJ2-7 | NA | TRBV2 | CASSERDSRFYEQYF | TGTGCCAGCAGTGAACGGGACAGCCGTTTCTACGAGCAGTACTTC
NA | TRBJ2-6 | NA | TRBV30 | CAWSVTQETGANVLTF | TGTGCCTGGAGTGTAACCCAAGAAACTGGGGCCAACGTCCTGACTTTC